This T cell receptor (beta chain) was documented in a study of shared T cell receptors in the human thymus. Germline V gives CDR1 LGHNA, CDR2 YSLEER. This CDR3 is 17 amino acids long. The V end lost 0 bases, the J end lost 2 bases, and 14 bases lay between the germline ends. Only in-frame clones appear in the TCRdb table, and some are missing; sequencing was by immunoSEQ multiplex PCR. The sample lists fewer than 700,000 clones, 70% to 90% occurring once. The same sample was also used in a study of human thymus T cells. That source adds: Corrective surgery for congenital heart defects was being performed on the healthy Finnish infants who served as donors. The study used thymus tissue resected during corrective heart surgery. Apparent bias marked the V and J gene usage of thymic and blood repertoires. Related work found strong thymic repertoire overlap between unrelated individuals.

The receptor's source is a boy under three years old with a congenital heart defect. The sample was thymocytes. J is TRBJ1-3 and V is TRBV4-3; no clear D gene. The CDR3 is CASSQEPLGGAGNTIYF. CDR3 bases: TGCGCCAGCAGCCAAGAACCCCTGGGCGGGGCTGGAAACACCATATATTTT.